Presented here are 13 T cell receptor beta chains from one specimen sequenced in a study of cytomegalovirus exposure and HLA in healthy donors (dated by TCRdb to about 2017). Library prep was done by the immunoSEQ multiplex PCR assay. A mixture of 60 forward primers for TCR Vbeta segments and 13 reverse primers for TCR Jbeta segments was used in the multiplex PCR. TCRdb took this table from immuneACCESS and kept in-frame rearrangements with V and J called. Such tables lack part of the clones; where checked against another copy, unresolved V genes explain under half of the gap, and the rest is unexplained. The table for this sample lists around 280,000 clones; roughly 89% of them were counted only once. The top ten hold more than 2% of the sample. Input material: PBMCs. Source of these receptors: a woman between 18 and 30 years old in good health and CMV-seronegative.

Comments on this clone: The junction departs from the called germline gene at one end, perhaps through a read error. As DNA, the CDR3 is TGTTCCAGCAGCTTGGGGACAGACTATGGCTACACCTTC. Protein: CSSSLGTDYGYTF. The V and J genes are TRBV7-9 and TRBJ1-2; 7 nucleotides align to TRBD1. This CDR3 contains 13 residues. The germline V gene encodes CDR1 SEHNR and CDR2 FQNEAQ (reference sequence).

The CDR3 DNA is TGCGCCAGCAGAGGACTAGCGGGGGGACCGTCTAGCACAGATACGCAGTATTTT. Amino acids: CASRGLAGGPSSTDTQYF. V and J are TRBV5-1 and TRBJ2-3; the match to TRBD2 covers 14 bases. Germline assignment: CDR1 SGHRS and CDR2 YFSETQ. CDR3 length: 18 residues. V was pared by 5 bases and J by 0 bases, with 8 bases of the junction left unmatched.

The J gene is TRBJ2-7, the V gene TRBV7-8, with TRBD1 matching 9 bases. V lost 5 bases to trimming and J lost 4 bases; unmatched junction nucleotides: 12. The CDR3 runs to 16 residues. Germline V lookup: CDR1 SGHVS, CDR2 FQNEAQ. CDR3 in amino acids: CASSPDRDRVRYEQYF. CDR3 DNA sequence: TGTGCCAGCAGCCCGGACCGGGACAGGGTCCGGTACGAGCAGTACTTC.

The table lists this clone with a count of one. The rearrangement uses TRBV9 and TRBJ1-4; D not certain. Germline V gene lookup returns CDR1 SGDLS and CDR2 YYNGEE. There are 13 residues in the CDR3. Trimming stripped 3 bases from V and 4 bases from J, with 7 bases between. In DNA, the CDR3 is TGTGCCAGCAGCGGTGCGGATAATGAAAAACTGTTTTTT. It encodes CASSGADNEKLFF.

The V call is TRBV13, the J call TRBJ2-7; weak D call: TRBD2 (6 bases). The CDR3 is 15 amino acids. CDR1 and CDR2 from the germline V gene are PRHDT and FYEKMQ (reference sequence). With 2 bases removed from V and 2 bases from J, the gap between germline ends came to 13 bases. The CDR3 nucleotides are TGTGCCAGCAGCTTAATCGGGGGTAACCCCTACGAGCAGTACTTC. Translated: CASSLIGGNPYEQYF.

The V and J genes are TRBV5-4 and TRBJ2-1; possible D gene TRBD2, 6 bases. Germline V lookup: CDR1 SGHNT, CDR2 YYREEE (reference sequence). The CDR3 covers 14 residues. Trimming stripped 2 bases from V and 6 bases from J, with 12 bases between. CDR3 DNA: TGTGCCAGCAGCTTAAGAGTTAGCGGCAATGAGCAGTTCTTC. Translating it yields CASSLRVSGNEQFF.

Here the CDR3 reads CASSIVKGAQPQHF. DNA of the CDR3: TGTGCCAGTAGTATCGTGAAGGGAGCTCAGCCCCAGCATTTT. The chain carries TRBV19 and TRBJ1-5; no reliable D call. The V gene lost 3 bases and the J gene lost 6 bases, with 12 bases spanning the gap. Per germline, CDR1 LNHDA and CDR2 SQIVND (reference sequence). The CDR3 contains 14 residues.

This clone showed up just once. The chain employs TRBV11-2 and TRBJ1-4; D remains ambiguous. This CDR3 is built from 15 residues. Germline V CDR1 and CDR2: SGHAT, FQNNGV. V shed 1 base and J shed 8 bases, with 14 bases lying between them. This CDR3 is CASSLAWSATEKLFF. DNA of the CDR3: TGTGCCAGCAGCTTAGCCTGGAGTGCTACCGAAAAACTGTTTTTT.

The sample holds a few counts of this clone. The chain is built from TRBV27 and TRBJ1-5, with a tentative D call TRBD1 (5 bases). Trimming took off 0 bases at V and 6 bases at J, with 9 bases between the two ends. Germline CDR1 MNHEY, CDR2 SMNVEV (reference sequence). This CDR3 comprises 14 residues. CDR3 DNA: TGTGCCAGCAGTTTATCACGGGGGGGTCAGCCCCAGCATTTT. This codes for CASSLSRGGQPQHF.

This clone was recorded a few times. The V call is TRBV6-5, the J call TRBJ1-6; TRBD1 matches 10 bases. With 6 bases clipped from V and 7 bases from J, the junction kept 3 bases outside the gene matches. This CDR3 is 14 amino acids long. Germline lookup yields CDR1 MNHEY and CDR2 SVGAGI. The chain's CDR3 is CASRWTGGNSPLHF. The CDR3 region has the DNA TGTGCCAGCAGATGGACAGGGGGAAATTCACCCCTCCACTTT.

The genes are TRBV7-3 and TRBJ2-7; 9 bases align to TRBD1. Germline-derived CDR1 and CDR2 are SGHTA and FQGTGA. The J segment lost 3 bases and the V segment lost 5 bases, leaving 5 bases of the junction unmatched. CDR3 length: 14 residues. The CDR3 nucleotides are TGTGCCAGCAGCCTGGGACAGGGTAACTACGAGCAGTACTTC. Translating it yields CASSLGQGNYEQYF.

The V gene is TRBV9, the J gene TRBJ1-1; D gene ambiguous. This CDR3 is built from 14 residues. The germline V and J ends were trimmed by 4 bases and 6 bases, with 16 bases remaining between them. From germline, CDR1 is SGDLS and CDR2 YYNGEE. The CDR3 region has the DNA TGTGCCAGCAGCCCATCGGGATTTAGTTCTGAAGCTTTCTTT. It translates to CASSPSGFSSEAFF.

The chain employs TRBV9 and TRBJ2-1; D may be TRBD2 (5 bases). The CDR3 totals 16 residues. Germline CDR1 is SGDLS and CDR2 is YYNGEE. The V end lost 0 bases, the J end lost 7 bases, and 17 bases lay between the germline ends. CDR3 in DNA: TGTGCCAGCAGCGTAGCTGGACTCCCTACTTGGAATGAGCAGTTCTTC. Translation gives CASSVAGLPTWNEQFF.